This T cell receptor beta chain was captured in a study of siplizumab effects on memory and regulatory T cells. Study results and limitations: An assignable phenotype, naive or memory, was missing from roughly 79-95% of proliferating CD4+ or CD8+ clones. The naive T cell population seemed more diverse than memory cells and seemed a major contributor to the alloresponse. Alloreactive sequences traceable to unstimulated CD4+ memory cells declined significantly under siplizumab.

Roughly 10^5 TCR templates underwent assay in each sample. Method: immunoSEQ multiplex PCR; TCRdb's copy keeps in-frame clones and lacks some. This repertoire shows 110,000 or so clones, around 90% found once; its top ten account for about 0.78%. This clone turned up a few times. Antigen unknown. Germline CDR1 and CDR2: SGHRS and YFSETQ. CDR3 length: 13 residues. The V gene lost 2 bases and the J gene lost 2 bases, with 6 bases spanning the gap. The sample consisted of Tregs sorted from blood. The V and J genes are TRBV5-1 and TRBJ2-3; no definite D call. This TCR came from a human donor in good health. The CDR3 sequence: CASSLWNTDTQYF. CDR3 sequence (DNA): TGCGCCAGCAGCTTATGGAACACAGATACGCAGTATTTT.